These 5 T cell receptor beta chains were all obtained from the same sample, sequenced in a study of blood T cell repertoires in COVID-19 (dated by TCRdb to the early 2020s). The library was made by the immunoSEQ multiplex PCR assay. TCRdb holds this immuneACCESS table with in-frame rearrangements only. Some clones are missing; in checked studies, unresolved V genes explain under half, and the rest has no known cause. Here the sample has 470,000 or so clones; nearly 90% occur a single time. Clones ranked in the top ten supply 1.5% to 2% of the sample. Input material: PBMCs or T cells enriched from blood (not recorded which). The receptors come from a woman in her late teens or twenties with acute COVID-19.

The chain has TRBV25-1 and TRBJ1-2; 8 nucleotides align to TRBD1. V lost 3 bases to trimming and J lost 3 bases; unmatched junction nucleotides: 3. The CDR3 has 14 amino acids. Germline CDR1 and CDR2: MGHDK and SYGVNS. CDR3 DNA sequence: TGTGCCAGCAGTGAGCTGGACAGGGACTATGGCTACACCTTC. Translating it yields CASSELDRDYGYTF.

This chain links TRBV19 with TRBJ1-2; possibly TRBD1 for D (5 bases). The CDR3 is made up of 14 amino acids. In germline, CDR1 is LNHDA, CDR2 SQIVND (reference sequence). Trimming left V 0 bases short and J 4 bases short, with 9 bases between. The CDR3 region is CASSIDRGGYGYTF. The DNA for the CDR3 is TGTGCCAGTAGTATAGATCGCGGGGGCTATGGCTACACCTTC. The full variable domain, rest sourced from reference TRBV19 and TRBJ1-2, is DGGITQSPKYLFRKEGQNVTLSCEQNLNHDAMYWYRQDPGQGLRLIYYSQIVNDFQKGDIAEGYSVSREKKESFPLTVTSAQKNPTAFYLCASSIDRGGYGYTFGSGTRLTVV.

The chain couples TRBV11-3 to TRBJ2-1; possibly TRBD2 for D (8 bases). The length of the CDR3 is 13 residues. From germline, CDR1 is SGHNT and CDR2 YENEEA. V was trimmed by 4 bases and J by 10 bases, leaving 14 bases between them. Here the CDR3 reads CASSSPGGGEQFF. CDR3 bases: TGTGCCAGCAGCTCCCCGGGAGGGGGCGAGCAGTTCTTC.

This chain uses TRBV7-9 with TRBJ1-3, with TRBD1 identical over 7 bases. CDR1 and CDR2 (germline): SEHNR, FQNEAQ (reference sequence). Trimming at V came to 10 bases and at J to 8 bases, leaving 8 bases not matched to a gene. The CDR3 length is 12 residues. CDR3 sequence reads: CATPRGLDTIYF. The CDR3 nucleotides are TGTGCCACACCTAGGGGGCTTGACACCATATATTTT.

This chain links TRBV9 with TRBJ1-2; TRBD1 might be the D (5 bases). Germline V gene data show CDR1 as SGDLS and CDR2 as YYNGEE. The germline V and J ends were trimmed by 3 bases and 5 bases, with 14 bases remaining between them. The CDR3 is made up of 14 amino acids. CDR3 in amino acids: CASSANSGRYGYTF. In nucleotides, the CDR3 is TGTGCCAGCAGCGCTAACTCAGGGCGGTATGGCTACACCTTC.